The rows below give T cell receptor beta chains drawn from one sample of a study of beta chain features in type 1 diabetes. Assay: immunoSEQ multiplex PCR; the TCRdb copy retains only in-frame clones and omits some. The table shows some 270,000 clones, with 12% to 15% occurring only once. The sequenced sample consisted of naive CD4+ T cells from blood. The receptors here all came from a woman in her 40s in good health. Each CDR3 is given with its conserved first and last residue. D genes are given only for firm matches. Expanded clones get a size class; other rows say once, few or many, or leave the size out.

abundance,j_gene,v_gene,d_gene,CDR3aa,CDR3nt
.,TRBJ1-1,TRBV4-3,TRBD1,CASSLEQGRTEAFF,TGCGCCAGCAGCCTTGAACAGGGGAGGACTGAAGCTTTCTTT
few,TRBJ1-1,TRBV2,.,CASSTMMNTEAFF,TGTGCCAGCAGTACAATGATGAACACTGAAGCTTTCTTT
few,TRBJ1-2,TRBV28,.,CASFLSVDYGYTF,TGTGCCAGCTTCCTCAGTGTTGACTATGGCTACACCTTC
.,TRBJ2-7,TRBV11-2,.,CASSSETTGPKSYEQYF,TGTGCCAGCAGCTCCGAAACTACAGGGCCGAAGTCCTACGAGCAGTACTTC
few,TRBJ1-2,TRBV29-1,.,CSAPDRGNYGYTF,TGCAGCGCCCCCGACCGAGGTAACTATGGCTACACCTTC
.,TRBJ1-4,TRBV6-6,.,CASSDGRGKLFF,TGTGCCAGCAGTGACGGGCGGGGAAAACTGTTTTTT
few,TRBJ2-5,TRBV6-5,.,CASSYTGGGETQYF,TGTGCCAGCAGTTACACAGGGGGAGGGGAGACCCAGTACTTC
.,TRBJ1-1,TRBV2,.,CASKGQMNTEAFF,TGTGCCAGCAAGGGACAAATGAACACTGAAGCTTTCTTT
.,TRBJ1-6,TRBV27,.,CASSLRQGGTPLHF,TGTGCCAGCAGTTTACGGCAGGGAGGGACACCCCTCCACTTT
few,TRBJ1-2,TRBV6-1,TRBD1,CASSVRTGADYGYTF,TGTGCCAGCAGTGTCAGGACAGGGGCGGACTATGGCTACACCTTC
few,TRBJ2-2,TRBV5-1,TRBD2,CASSTGLAVNTGELFF,TGCGCCAGCAGCACCGGACTAGCGGTAAACACCGGGGAGCTGTTTTTT
.,TRBJ2-1,TRBV7-6,TRBD1,CASSRITLDRGRSGEQFF,TGTGCCAGCAGCCGAATTACCCTGGACAGGGGGCGCAGTGGTGAGCAGTTCTTC
.,TRBJ2-3,TRBV10-3,TRBD2,CAIRPTSGEGTDTQYF,TGTGCCATCCGACCGACTAGCGGGGAGGGAACAGATACGCAGTATTTT
.,TRBJ2-1,TRBV7-9,.,CASSSELEIEQFF,TGTGCCAGCAGCTCCGAACTCGAAATCGAGCAGTTCTTC
many,TRBJ2-7,TRBV29-1,.,CSAVLQYDEYF,TGCAGCGCCGTGTTACAGTACGATGAGTACTTC
few,TRBJ2-2,TRBV4-2,TRBD1,CASSQAGTGGADTGELFF,TGTGCCAGCAGCCAAGCCGGGACAGGGGGCGCCGACACCGGGGAGCTGTTTTTT
few,TRBJ1-4,TRBV7-2,.,CASSFAFEKLFF,TGTGCCAGCAGCTTCGCGTTTGAAAAACTGTTTTTT
.,TRBJ1-4,TRBV9,TRBD1,CASRGTGPNEKLFF,TGTGCCAGCAGGGGGACAGGACCTAATGAAAAACTGTTTTTT
.,TRBJ1-6,TRBV5-5,.,CASSPAGWEGSPLHF,TGTGCCAGCAGCCCCGCGGGATGGGAGGGATCACCCCTCCACTTT
few,TRBJ2-7,TRBV5-1,.,CASSLGGVYEQYF,TGCGCCAGCAGCTTGGGGGGCGTCTACGAGCAGTACTTC
few,TRBJ1-1,TRBV13,.,CASSLVPRTEAFF,TGTGCCAGCAGCTTAGTCCCTAGGACTGAAGCTTTCTTT
.,TRBJ2-7,TRBV7-2,TRBD2,CASSLESASGVYEQYF,TGTGCCAGCAGCTTAGAGTCGGCAAGCGGGGTATACGAGCAGTACTTC
few,TRBJ1-2,TRBV6-6,TRBD1,CASSYSQGAQGYTF,TGTGCCAGCAGTTACTCACAGGGGGCGCAGGGCTACACCTTC
.,TRBJ2-5,TRBV2,TRBD1,CASSGTGKVETQYF,TGTGCCAGCAGCGGGACAGGGAAAGTGGAGACCCAGTACTTC
few,TRBJ2-7,TRBV28,.,CASTRGGWNEQYF,TGTGCCTCGACAAGGGGGGGCTGGAACGAGCAGTACTTC
.,TRBJ2-7,TRBV11-2,.,CASSLDTSSYEQYF,TGTGCCAGCAGCTTAGACACTAGCAGCTACGAGCAGTACTTC
few,TRBJ1-4,TRBV5-1,TRBD1,CASSLGARGTTNEKLFF,TGCGCCAGCAGCTTGGGCGCCAGGGGGACAACTAATGAAAAACTGTTTTTT
.,TRBJ1-2,TRBV5-4,.,CASSPLLGRGRGYTF,TGTGCCAGCAGCCCCCTTCTTGGCAGGGGTCGCGGCTACACCTTC
few,TRBJ2-1,TRBV2,.,CATKPGGLYNEQFF,TGTGCCACTAAACCAGGGGGACTCTACAATGAGCAGTTCTTC
.,TRBJ1-2,TRBV4-1,TRBD1,CASSQDEDRANYGYTF,TGCGCCAGCAGCCAAGATGAGGACAGGGCCAACTATGGCTACACCTTC
.,TRBJ1-1,TRBV9,TRBD1,CASSVVWDRGRYTEAFF,TGTGCCAGCAGCGTAGTATGGGACAGGGGGCGGTACACTGAAGCTTTCTTT
.,TRBJ2-5,TRBV10-3,TRBD1,CAIRGDRDGETQYF,TGTGCCATCAGGGGAGACAGGGACGGAGAGACCCAGTACTTC
few,TRBJ1-5,TRBV11-2,.,CASSQGPGNQPQHF,TGTGCCAGCAGCCAAGGGCCGGGGAATCAGCCCCAGCATTTT
few,TRBJ1-6,TRBV7-9,.,CASSPDSQSSYNSPLHF,TGTGCCAGCAGCCCGGACAGTCAGAGCTCCTATAATTCACCCCTCCACTTT
.,TRBJ2-2,TRBV5-4,TRBD2,CARGRGAGVEELFF,TGTGCCAGGGGGAGGGGAGCGGGGGTCGAGGAGCTGTTTTTT
.,TRBJ2-7,TRBV7-9,TRBD1,CASSLLPGQGGYEQYF,TGTGCCAGCAGCTTGCTCCCGGGACAGGGAGGGTACGAGCAGTACTTC
.,TRBJ1-5,TRBV6-4,.,CASSEQENQPQHF,TGTGCCAGCAGTGAACAGGAAAATCAGCCCCAGCATTTT
few,TRBJ2-7,TRBV2,.,CASRERELSYEQYF,TGTGCCAGCAGAGAAAGGGAGCTCTCCTACGAGCAGTACTTC
.,TRBJ2-3,TRBV7-7,.,CASSLFPFTDTQYF,TGTGCTAGCAGCTTATTTCCATTCACAGATACGCAGTATTTT
few,TRBJ1-6,TRBV4-1,.,CASSQDLAGSSYNSPLHF,TGCGCCAGCAGCCAAGATCTGGCGGGGAGCTCCTATAATTCACCCCTCCACTTT